These T cell receptor beta chains were read from a single sample in a study of T cell changes during pregnancy in multiple sclerosis. TCRdb's copy holds only in-frame clones and misses some; the assay was immunoSEQ multiplex PCR. The table records 35,000 or so clones, 93% of them present only once. The material sequenced was CD4+ T cells from peripheral blood mononuclear cells, taken in the first trimester of pregnancy. The receptors originated from a female donor with multiple sclerosis, enrolled in a pregnancy study. Both conserved end residues are part of each CDR3. The D gene is left open where the match is weak. Some rows mark clone size as missing; the rest say once, few, many or name a class of expanded clone.

v_gene,abundance,j_gene,d_gene,len,CDR3nt,CDR3aa
TRBV18,NA,TRBJ2-7,NA,14,TGTGCCAGCTCGCAAGGGGGTGGCTTCTACGAGCAGTACTTC,CASSQGGGFYEQYF
TRBV4-1,once,TRBJ2-3,TRBD2,15,TGCGCCAGCAGCCCTCGGGGGGGTGGCACAGATACGCAGTATTTT,CASSPRGGGTDTQYF
TRBV7-2,NA,TRBJ1-5,NA,14,TGTGCCAGCAGCTTATCTAGTGGCAATCAGCCCCAGCATTTT,CASSLSSGNQPQHF
TRBV5-4,NA,TRBJ2-1,NA,16,TGTGCCAGCAGCCCGAGGTCCTCACCCAGTGGCAATGAGCAGTTCTTC,CASSPRSSPSGNEQFF
TRBV7-8,NA,TRBJ2-1,NA,12,TGTGCCAGCCGGTCCTCCTACAATGAGCAGTTCTTC,CASRSSYNEQFF
TRBV5-4,NA,TRBJ2-3,NA,13,TGTGCCAGCAGCATCTCGGGCACAGATACGCAGTATTTT,CASSISGTDTQYF
TRBV14,NA,TRBJ2-2,TRBD1,16,TGTGCCAGCAGCCACAGGGGGCCCTTTATGACCGGGGAGCTGTTTTTT,CASSHRGPFMTGELFF
TRBV7-6,NA,TRBJ1-2,TRBD1,14,TGTGCCAGCAGCGCGCGACAGGGGGCTTTTGGCTACACCTTC,CASSARQGAFGYTF
TRBV5-1,NA,TRBJ2-7,TRBD1,15,TGCGCCAGCAGCTTGGGGGCAGGGGGCCCCTACGAGCAGTACTTC,CASSLGAGGPYEQYF
TRBV11-3,NA,TRBJ2-1,NA,12,TGTGCCAGCAGCCTGTCTCACAATGAGCAGTTCTTC,CASSLSHNEQFF
TRBV7-2,NA,TRBJ1-4,NA,14,TGTGCCAGCAGCCCCCAGTGGAGCGATGAAAAACTGTTTTTT,CASSPQWSDEKLFF
TRBV7-3,once,TRBJ2-1,TRBD2,12,TGTGCCAGCAGCTTAAGGGGGGGTGAGCAGTTCTTC,CASSLRGGEQFF
TRBV19,NA,TRBJ1-5,NA,16,TGTGCCAGTAGTAGCCCATCTAAATCGGGGAATCAGCCCCAGCATTTT,CASSSPSKSGNQPQHF
TRBV7-9,NA,TRBJ1-3,NA,15,TGTGCCAGCAGCTCGGGTCGGGTGACTGGAAACACCATATATTTT,CASSSGRVTGNTIYF
TRBV7-9,once,TRBJ1-3,NA,15,TGTGCCAGCAGCTTATTGCTTCAGGGAGGAAACACCATATATTTT,CASSLLLQGGNTIYF
TRBV5-1,NA,TRBJ2-1,NA,12,TGCGCCAGCAGCTTGGGGGCCAATGAGCAGTTCTTC,CASSLGANEQFF
TRBV7-2,NA,TRBJ2-5,NA,14,TGTGCCAGCAGCTTAGTATGGGGAGAGGAGACCCAGTACTTC,CASSLVWGEETQYF
TRBV9,NA,TRBJ2-2,TRBD1,15,TGTGCCAGCAGCGAAAGACAGGGTATCGGCGGGGAGCTGTTTTTT,CASSERQGIGGELFF
TRBV6-5,NA,TRBJ2-2,TRBD2,15,TGTGCCAGCAGTTTCCCGGCGGGGGGCTCCGGGGAGCTGTTTTTT,CASSFPAGGSGELFF
TRBV6-5,NA,TRBJ2-2,NA,14,TGTGCCAGCAGCCGGTCATCCGGGGCCGGGGAGCTGTTTTTT,CASSRSSGAGELFF
TRBV2,medium-sized,TRBJ2-7,TRBD2,13,TGTGCCTCTTGGACTAGCGGGAACTACGAGCAGTACTTC,CASWTSGNYEQYF
TRBV29-1,NA,TRBJ2-7,NA,14,TGCAGCGTTGCGGGGTTGAAGGTCTCCTACGAGCAGTACTTC,CSVAGLKVSYEQYF